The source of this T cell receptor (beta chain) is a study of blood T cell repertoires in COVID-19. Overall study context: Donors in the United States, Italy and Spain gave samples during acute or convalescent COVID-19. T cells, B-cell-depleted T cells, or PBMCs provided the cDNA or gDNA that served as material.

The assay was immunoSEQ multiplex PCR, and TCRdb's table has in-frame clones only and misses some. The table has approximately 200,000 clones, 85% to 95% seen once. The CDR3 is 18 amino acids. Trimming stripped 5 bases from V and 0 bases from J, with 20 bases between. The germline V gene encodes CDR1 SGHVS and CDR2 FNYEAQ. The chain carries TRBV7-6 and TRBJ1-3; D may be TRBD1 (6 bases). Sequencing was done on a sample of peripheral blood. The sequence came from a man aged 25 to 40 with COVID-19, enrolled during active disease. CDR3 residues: CASSPLPGGTTSGNTIYF. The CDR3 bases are TGTGCCAGCAGCCCCCTCCCGGGGGGGACAACCTCTGGAAACACCATATATTTT.